This is a list of T cell receptor beta chains from one sample in a study of radiotherapy plus CTLA-4 blockade in lung cancer. Sequenced by immunoSEQ multiplex PCR; TCRdb stores in-frame clones only, minus some. Of about 97,000 clones listed, under 85% are singletons. Material: peripheral blood, obtained from a patient treated with radiotherapy plus ipilimumab. These receptors originate from a human donor with non-small cell lung cancer who had a partial response to radiotherapy plus ipilimumab. Some clones in this sample may be carry-over from other donors' samples. Each CDR3 is given without its conserved first and last residue.

V | CDR3
TRBV11-3 | ASSSGLAGGHYEQY
TRBV9 | ASSARRADTQY
TRBV2 | AGQTGTPYNEQF
TRBV6-6 | ASSWGYNNEQF
TRBV7-6 | ASSTRGGGLASYNEQF
TRBV27 | ASSLSGSGTQY
TRBV19 | ASSNPRVPPSYT
TRBV28 | ASRFTGRNEQF
TRBV11-3 | ASSLASSTETQY
TRBV2 | ASGRASGRETQY
TRBV11-3 | ASSPRRTPGQDTQY
TRBV5-1 | ASSSQGGSGNTIY
TRBV5-6 | ASSGAGGSSTDTQY
TRBV28 | ASSYRSGEQY
TRBV6-6 | ASSYSSAGGPGTQY
TRBV7-2 | ASSSQGALGTGELF
TRBV30 | AWERGGGYTEAF
TRBV5-8 | ASRVRGGGYGYT
TRBV11-3 | ASSLDPFGHMNTEAF
TRBV7-9 | ASSQDRGPYNEQF
TRBV11-2 | ASSRTRSYEQY
TRBV19 | ASSSGPTGIDTQY
TRBV5-6 | ASSYFGSIYEQY
TRBV5-6 | ASSGLGVQETQY
TRBV7-2 | ASSVSRGGTYEQY
TRBV7-9 | ASVSSGRGDTQY
TRBV7-2 | ASSLMVGAPDSLEQY
TRBV11-2 | ASSFSAYGSDGYT
TRBV9 | ASSVEYTAGETQY
TRBV5-4 | ASSQRLLAGGQETQY
TRBV10-3 | AIGEGLAGRNEQF
TRBV29-1 | SGQGAGDEKLF
TRBV9 | ASSVVRTSGYNEQF
TRBV11-3 | ASSLGLAGDNEQF
TRBV5-1 | ASSLSDLDTEAF
TRBV11-2 | ASSFGGAGGETQY
TRBV11-2 | ASSFGTGAVSTGELF
TRBV28 | ASSLPSVWSNSPLH
TRBV28 | ASSLGDSGNTIY
TRBV7-9 | ASSFSETQY
TRBV18 | ASSLTQYNSPLH
TRBV27 | ASSFRGANTEAF
TRBV6-5 | ASRLDRRYGYT
TRBV5-6 | ASSLTANQPQH
TRBV6-1 | ASAEQGGILLF
TRBV7-2 | ASSVSGTSGSYEQY
TRBV30 | AWSVGLDGYNEQF
TRBV2 | ASRPTEREQY
TRBV6-5 | ASRKLAGGLNEQF
TRBV7-9 | ASSLGGASGNTIY
TRBV7-9 | ASSLVLRAQETQY
TRBV19 | ASRWAEGPYEQY
TRBV7-2 | ASSYTGTGNQPQH
TRBV6-6 | ASRSQGFSGNTIY
TRBV11-3 | ASSIETSGVDEQY
TRBV7-8 | ASSLYAGGFGNTIY
TRBV2 | ASSEVLPYTGELF
TRBV7-9 | ASTPRRDSGANVLT
TRBV5-1 | ASSLWGGAETQY